The next 14 T cell receptor beta chains were all read from a single sample in a study of T-cell memory formation after mild COVID-19. TCRdb called the 5' RACE reads again in MiXCR, with one record for every CDR3 protein. The sample carries 200,000 to 250,000 distinct CDR3 sequences, around 25% recorded once. Material for sequencing was PBMCs or a T cell subset sorted from them (not recorded which). All receptors derive from an adult woman who had mild COVID-19 (a few samples of this study predate the infection). Cell type and time point are not known.

This clonotype has just a few counts. The gene calls are TRBV28 and TRBJ2-1; TRBD2 matches 8 bases. V trimming: 4 bases; J trimming: 7 bases; junction bases outside the gene matches: 9. This CDR3 is built from 15 residues. From germline, CDR1 is MDHEN and CDR2 SYDVKM. CDR3 sequence (DNA): TGTGCCAGCAGTTCCCGCTCCGGGAGGGTAAATGAGCAGTTCTTC. Protein sequence: CASSSRSGRVNEQFF. Supplemented by reference TRBV28 and TRBJ2-1, the full variable domain reads DVKVTQSSRYLVKRTGEKVFLECVQDMDHENMFWYRQDPGLGLRLIYFSYDVKMKEKGDIPEGYSVSREKKERFSLILESASTNQTSMYLCASSSRSGRVNEQFFGPGTRLTVL.

A few counts support this clonotype. The CDR3 spells CASSLITDSADGYTF. For the CDR3, the DNA is TGTGCCAGCAGCTTAATTACGGACAGCGCGGATGGCTACACCTTC. This rearrangement joins TRBV5-6 to TRBJ1-2; D possibly corresponds to TRBD1 (6 bases). The V gene lost 2 bases and the J gene lost 6 bases, with 17 bases spanning the gap. CDR1 is SGHDT, CDR2 YYEEEE, per germline. The CDR3 spans 15 residues. The full variable domain, in which reference TRBV5-6 and TRBJ1-2 provide the parts outside the CDR3, is DAGVTQSPTHLIKTRGQQVTLRCSPKSGHDTVSWYQQALGQGPQFIFQYYEEEERQRGNFPDRFSGHQFPNYSSELNVNALLLGDSALYLCASSLITDSADGYTFGSGTRLTVV.

This clonotype was recorded a few times. The chain is built from TRBV11-3 and TRBJ2-3; D is unresolved. V dropped 5 bases and J dropped 3 bases, with 6 bases sitting between them. This CDR3 contains 12 residues. Germline V CDR1 and CDR2: SGHNT, YENEEA. The CDR3 region is CASSPMTDTQYF. CDR3 nucleotides: TGTGCCAGCAGCCCTATGACAGATACGCAGTATTTT.

V gene TRBV20-1 combines with J gene TRBJ2-1; 12 nucleotides match TRBD2. With 8 bases clipped from V and 8 bases from J, the junction kept 7 bases outside the gene matches. Looked up from germline, CDR1 is DFQATT and CDR2 is SNEGSKA (reference sequence). The CDR3 extends over 13 amino acids. The CDR3 is CSPTSGRLDEQFF. In DNA form, the CDR3 reads TGCAGTCCAACTAGCGGGAGGTTGGATGAGCAGTTCTTC.

This clonotype showed up just a few times. V is TRBV30 and J is TRBJ1-1, with TRBD1 as a possible D gene (5 bases). The CDR3 loop spans 13 amino acids. Trimming left V 4 bases short and J 4 bases short, with 13 bases between. Per the germline V gene, CDR1 is GTSNPN and CDR2 is SVGIG (reference sequence). The CDR3 DNA follows: TGTGCCTGGAAGGGAGACGGGGGCACTGAAGCTTTCTTT. Amino acids: CAWKGDGGTEAFF.

This clonotype occurred a few times. J is TRBJ2-1 and V is TRBV20-1, with D perhaps matching TRBD1 or TRBD2 (5 bases each). This CDR3 has 12 amino acids. Trimming stripped 6 bases from V and 5 bases from J, with 11 bases between. Germline CDR1 reads DFQATT; CDR2 reads SNEGSKA (reference sequence). The CDR3 spells CSALWDDNEQFF. Written as DNA, the CDR3 is TGCAGTGCCCTTTGGGACGACAATGAGCAGTTCTTC.

The rearrangement links TRBV19 to TRBJ2-3, with TRBD2 as a possible D gene (5 bases). The CDR3 has 17 residues. Germline V gene lookup returns CDR1 LNHDA and CDR2 SQIVND (reference sequence). V dropped 1 base and J dropped 0 bases, with 14 bases sitting between them. CDR3 nucleotide sequence: TGTGCCAGTAGTATAGGAGGACTGATCTCTAGCACAGATACGCAGTATTTT. Translated: CASSIGGLISSTDTQYF.

This chain uses TRBV11-2 with TRBJ2-5; 13 positions match TRBD2. The germline V gene encodes CDR1 SGHAT and CDR2 FQNNGV. The CDR3 has 16 residues. The V gene end was trimmed by 4 bases and the J gene end by 1 base; junction bases not matched to a gene: 3. This chain's CDR3 is CASSSRTSGGQETQYF. CDR3 nucleotides: TGTGCCAGCAGCTCCCGGACTAGCGGGGGCCAAGAGACCCAGTACTTC.

This sequence joins TRBV27 and TRBJ2-7; 7 nucleotides line up with TRBD1. The V segment lost 3 bases and the J segment 5 bases; nucleotides outside the gene matches: 10. Germline CDR1 MNHEY, CDR2 SMNVEV (reference sequence). The length of the CDR3 is 15 residues. The CDR3, as DNA: TGTGCCAGCAGTTTCGGAGACAGGGTTTTCCACGAGCAGTACTTC. This codes for CASSFGDRVFHEQYF.

This chain uses TRBV29-1 with TRBJ2-6; TRBD2 might be the D (6 bases). Germline V gene data show CDR1 as SQVTM and CDR2 as ANQGSEA. Trimming pared 4 bases from V and 1 base from J, leaving 11 bases between. This CDR3 is built from 15 residues. The CDR3 reads CSVVRDSSGANVLTF. The CDR3 DNA reads as TGCAGCGTTGTCAGGGACTCATCTGGGGCCAACGTCCTGACTTTC.

The rearrangement links TRBV9 to TRBJ1-1; no clear D gene. The ends were cut back, 4 bases at V and 1 base at J, with 17 bases in the middle. CDR3 length: 16 residues. From germline, CDR1 is SGDLS and CDR2 YYNGEE. CDR3 sequence: CASSPRVDVRNTEAFF. The CDR3 coding sequence is TGTGCCAGCAGCCCTCGGGTAGACGTACGGAACACTGAAGCTTTCTTT.

This clonotype was counted between two and nine times. The V call is TRBV30, the J call TRBJ1-6, with D unresolved. This CDR3 is 11 amino acids long. Germline V gene lookup returns CDR1 GTSNPN and CDR2 SVGIG (reference sequence). Between the trimmed V and J ends, which lost 5 bases and 9 bases, there was a span of 8 bases. CDR3 residues: CAWEARSPLHF. In DNA form, the CDR3 reads TGTGCCTGGGAGGCGCGTTCACCCCTCCACTTT.

The chain has TRBV11-2 and TRBJ2-5, with 9 bases that match TRBD1. Germline lookup yields CDR1 SGHAT and CDR2 FQNNGV. With 5 bases clipped from V and 2 bases from J, the junction kept 24 bases outside the gene matches. The CDR3 is made up of 21 amino acids. CDR3: CASSRPGQGSFPTKRQETQYF. The DNA of the CDR3 is TGTGCCAGCAGCCGACCGGGACAGGGATCCTTCCCCACCAAAAGACAAGAGACCCAGTACTTC.

The gene calls are TRBV5-1 and TRBJ2-7; 9 bases map to TRBD1. This CDR3 is 15 amino acids long. In germline, CDR1 is SGHRS, CDR2 YFSETQ. The junction had 8 bases not matched to a gene; V was cut back by 4 bases and J by 3 bases. This chain's CDR3 is CASSTGTGWDYEQYF. As DNA, the CDR3 is TGCGCCAGCAGCACAGGGACAGGGTGGGACTACGAGCAGTACTTC. The whole variable domain, filled in from reference TRBV5-1 and TRBJ2-7, reads KAGVTQTPRYLIKTRGQQVTLSCSPISGHRSVSWYQQTPGQGLQFLFEYFSETQRNKGNFPGRFSGRQFSNSRSEMNVSTLELGDSALYLCASSTGTGWDYEQYFGPGTRLTVT.